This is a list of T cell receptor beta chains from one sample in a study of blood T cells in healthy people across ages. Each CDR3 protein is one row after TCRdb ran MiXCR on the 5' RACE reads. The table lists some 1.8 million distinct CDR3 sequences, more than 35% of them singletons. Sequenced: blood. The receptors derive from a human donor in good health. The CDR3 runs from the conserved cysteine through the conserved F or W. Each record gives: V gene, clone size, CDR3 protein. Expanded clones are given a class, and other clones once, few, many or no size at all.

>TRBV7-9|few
CASSLGTVVTDGYTF
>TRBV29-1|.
CSAIRDRGRETQYF
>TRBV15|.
CATSSRDSGDYEQYF
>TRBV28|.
CASSSIYSNQPQHF
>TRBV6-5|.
CASSRQGRSNTEAFF
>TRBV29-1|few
CSAQSTTRDTQYF
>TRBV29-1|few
CSVEGTSLNNEQFF
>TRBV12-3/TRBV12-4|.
CASSWEGGYGYTF
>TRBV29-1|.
CSGKGVNTEAFF
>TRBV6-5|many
CASSEQWTNSPLHF
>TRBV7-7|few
CASSPYSQGDWDYGYTF
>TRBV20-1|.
CSARAGEQPQHF
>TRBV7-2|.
CASSLAGGLLEQYF
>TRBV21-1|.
CASSTPNAWRGGCQFF
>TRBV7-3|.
CASSLTRTISTDTQYF
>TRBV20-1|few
CSAPTVYSGYTF
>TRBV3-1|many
CASSQVDEQYF
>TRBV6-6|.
CASRRRATGETYEQYF
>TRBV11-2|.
CASSLSWDPYNEQFF
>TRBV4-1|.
CASSQILRTADTEAFF
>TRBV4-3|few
CASSQLTGARNEQFF
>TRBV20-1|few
CSEADRIYGYTF
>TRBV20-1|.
CSARDIRPYEQYF
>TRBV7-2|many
CASSLTGVYGGRTYNEQFF
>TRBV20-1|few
CSAPAVAGGSQETQYF
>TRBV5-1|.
CASSSPRDDSGGEQFF
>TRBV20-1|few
CSASTGRRDEQFF
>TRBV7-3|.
CASSLKGDDTQYF